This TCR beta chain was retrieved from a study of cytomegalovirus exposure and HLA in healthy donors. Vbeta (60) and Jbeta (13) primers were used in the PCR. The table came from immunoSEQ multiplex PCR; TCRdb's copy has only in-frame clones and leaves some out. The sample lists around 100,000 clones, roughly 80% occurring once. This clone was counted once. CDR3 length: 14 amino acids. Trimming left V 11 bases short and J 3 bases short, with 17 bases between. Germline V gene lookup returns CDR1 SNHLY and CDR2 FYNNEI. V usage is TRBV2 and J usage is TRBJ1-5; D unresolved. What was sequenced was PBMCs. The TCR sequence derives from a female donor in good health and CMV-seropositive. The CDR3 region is CASQRLSSNQPQHF. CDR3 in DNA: TGTGCCTCACAGCGGCTATCTTCCAATCAGCCCCAGCATTTT.